The 2 T cell receptor beta chains presented below share a single source sample, sequenced in a study of PD-1 and CTLA-4 blockade in melanoma. Method: immunoSEQ multiplex PCR; TCRdb's copy keeps in-frame clones and lacks some. The table has around 29,000 clones, 70% to 90% seen once. Sequencing used CD8+ T cells from peripheral blood, obtained before anti-PD-1 treatment. Every receptor here comes from a human donor with melanoma.

In its sample, this clone was seen a few times. The identical CDR3 is also encoded by other nucleotide sequences in the sample. The rearrangement uses TRBV7-9 and TRBJ1-5; D is unclear. The CDR3 runs to 12 residues. Germline V gene data show CDR1 as SEHNR and CDR2 as FQNEAQ (reference sequence). Trimming left V 1 base short and J 6 bases short, with 4 bases between. CDR3: CASSLGTQPQHF. CDR3 DNA: TGTGCCAGCAGCTTAGGAACTCAGCCCCAGCATTTT.

This clone appeared once. The chain couples TRBV3-1 (or the pseudogene TRBV3-2) to TRBJ2-3, with TRBD2 matching 7 bases. The germline gives CDR1 LGHDT, CDR2 YNNKEL (reference sequence). The CDR3 spans 16 residues. V lost 1 base, J lost 0 bases, and 4 bases stayed unmatched. Written as DNA, the CDR3 is TGTGCCAGCAGCCAAGTCTGGCGGGGGAGCACAGATACGCAGTATTTT. This codes for CASSQVWRGSTDTQYF.